Following are 9 T cell receptor beta chains from one sample sequenced in a study of T cells after yellow fever vaccination. TCRdb passed the 5' RACE reads through MiXCR, listing each CDR3 protein once. The sample holds about 210,000 distinct CDR3 sequences, about 3% seen once. The sequencing here drew on CD4+ T cells sorted from PBMCs, taken 10 days after the yellow fever booster vaccination. The receptors here all came from a man in his late teens or twenties who received the YFV17D yellow fever vaccine.

In this sample, this clonotype turned up many times. V is TRBV9 and J is TRBJ2-3; a possible D gene is TRBD2 (5 bases). The CDR3 length is 15 residues. Trimming left V 4 bases short and J 5 bases short, with 17 bases between. CDR1 is SGDLS, CDR2 YYNGEE, per germline. The CDR3 coding sequence is TGTGCCAGCAGCCCCCTGGCCGGACTTGGAGATACGCAGTATTTT. Translated, it gives CASSPLAGLGDTQYF.

V usage is TRBV19 and J usage is TRBJ1-1, with a weak D call TRBD1 (5 bases). V shed 6 bases and J shed 3 bases, with 17 bases lying between them. CDR3 size: 15 residues. Germline loops: CDR1 LNHDA, CDR2 SQIVND (reference sequence). As DNA, the CDR3 is TGTGCCAGTAGCCACCGGGCAGGGAAGGACACTGAAGCTTTCTTT. It codes for CASSHRAGKDTEAFF.

Only a few counts were recorded for this clonotype. The chain links TRBV20-1 to TRBJ2-3; no clear D gene. The CDR3 is made up of 12 amino acids. From germline, CDR1 is DFQATT and CDR2 SNEGSKA (reference sequence). Between the trimmed V and J ends, which lost 3 bases and 4 bases, there was a span of 8 bases. CDR3 sequence reads: CSARLWADTQYF. CDR3 coding DNA: TGCAGTGCTAGGCTATGGGCAGATACGCAGTATTTT.

The chain uses TRBV19 and TRBJ1-6; the D is unclear. Germline V CDR1 and CDR2: LNHDA, SQIVND (reference sequence). V lost 6 bases and J 10 bases, leaving 16 bases between the germline ends. The CDR3 covers 14 residues. CDR3 sequence reads: CASSDPTTSSPLHF. Written as DNA, the CDR3 is TGTGCCAGTAGCGACCCAACGACCAGCTCACCCCTCCACTTT.

This clonotype has a count of ten or more. The rearrangement uses TRBV7-9 and TRBJ2-7, with TRBD2 as a possible D gene (6 bases). Between the trimmed V and J ends, which lost 5 bases and 1 base, there was a span of 9 bases. The CDR3 is made up of 13 amino acids. Germline assignment: CDR1 SEHNR and CDR2 FQNEAQ (reference sequence). The CDR3 is CASSRGTSYEQYF. The CDR3 nucleotides read TGTGCCAGCAGCCGTGGGACTTCCTACGAGCAGTACTTC.

This clonotype appeared once. The rearrangement joins TRBV24-1 to TRBJ2-2, with D hard to call. Germline CDR1 and CDR2: KGHDR and SFDVKD. The CDR3 spans 13 residues. V was shortened by 4 bases and J by 6 bases, with 8 bases between the two germline ends. CDR3 bases: TGTGCCACCAGTGAAATAGGGTCCGGGGAGCTGTTTTTT. Translated: CATSEIGSGELFF.

Note on this clonotype: A much larger clone lies one base from this, so it may be a read error. The chain uses TRBV5-5 and TRBJ2-3; perhaps TRBD1 as D (6 bases). The germline V gene encodes CDR1 SGHKS and CDR2 YYEKEE (reference sequence). CDR3 length: 14 amino acids. CDR3 sequence: CASSWTRWTDTEYF. The CDR3 DNA is TGTGCCAGCAGCTGGACGAGGTGGACAGATACGGAGTATTTT. The entire variable domain, with the rest obtained from reference TRBV5-5 and TRBJ2-3, is as follows: DAGVTQSPTHLIKTRGQQVTLRCSPISGHKSVSWYQQVLGQGPQFIFQYYEKEERGRGNFPDRFSARQFPNYSSELNVNALLLGDSALYLCASSWTRWTDTEYFGPGTRLTVL.

The table lists this clonotype with many counts. The chain employs TRBV5-6 and TRBJ2-1; TRBD1 matches 9 bases. CDR1 is SGHDT and CDR2 is YYEEEE in the germline V gene. Trimming took 4 bases from V and 9 from J; bases not matched to a gene: 8. The CDR3 runs 14 residues. CDR3 region: CASSATGGAGEQFF. CDR3 coding DNA: TGTGCCAGCAGCGCAACAGGGGGCGCGGGTGAGCAGTTCTTC.

A few counts support this clonotype. V usage is TRBV4-1 and J usage is TRBJ2-3; 9 positions match TRBD2. V trimming: 0 bases; J trimming: 4 bases; junction bases outside the gene matches: 14. CDR3 length: 19 residues. Per the germline V gene, CDR1 is MGHRA and CDR2 is YSYEKL. The CDR3 is CASSQDDPLRGGGADTQYF. CDR3 nucleotide sequence: TGCGCCAGCAGCCAAGATGATCCCTTGCGGGGGGGAGGGGCAGATACGCAGTATTTT.